The sequence of this TCR beta chain was determined in a study of OX40 agonist ivuxolimab in advanced cancers. V was trimmed by 2 bases and J by 3 bases, leaving 19 bases between them. The V gene's germline CDR1 is MNHNS and CDR2 SASEGT. This CDR3 contains 17 residues. Regarding the study as a whole: Clonal expansion was seen in CD4+ and CD8+ blood T cells by week 6 at 0.1 to 3.0 mg/kg.

Points on this clone: Its antigen is as yet unknown.

Sequenced by immunoSEQ multiplex PCR; TCRdb stores in-frame clones only, minus some. The sample shows under 85,000 clones, roughly 80% of them seen only once. The receptor was isolated from an adult with an advanced solid tumor such as melanoma, head and neck, liver or kidney cancer. The gene calls are TRBV6-1 and TRBJ1-2; D is undetermined. Sequencing used CD4+ or CD8+ T cells sorted from blood, obtained in a trial of the OX40 agonist ivuxolimab. The CDR3 region is CASSEITLRPRDYGYTF. For the CDR3, the DNA is TGTGCCAGCAGTGAAATCACCCTCCGGCCCCGGGACTATGGCTACACCTTC.